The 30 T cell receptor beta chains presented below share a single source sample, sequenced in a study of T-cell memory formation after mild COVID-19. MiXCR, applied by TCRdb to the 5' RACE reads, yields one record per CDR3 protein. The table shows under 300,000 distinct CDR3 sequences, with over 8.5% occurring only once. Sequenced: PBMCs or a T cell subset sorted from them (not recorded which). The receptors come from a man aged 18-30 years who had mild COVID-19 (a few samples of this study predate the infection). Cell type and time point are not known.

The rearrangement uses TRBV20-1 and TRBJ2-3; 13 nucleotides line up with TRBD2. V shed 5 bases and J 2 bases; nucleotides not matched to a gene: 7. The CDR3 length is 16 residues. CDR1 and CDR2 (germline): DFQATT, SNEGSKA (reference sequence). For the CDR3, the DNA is TGCAGTGCTTCCCGGACTAGCGGGGGCCCCACAGATACGCAGTATTTT. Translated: CSASRTSGGPTDTQYF.

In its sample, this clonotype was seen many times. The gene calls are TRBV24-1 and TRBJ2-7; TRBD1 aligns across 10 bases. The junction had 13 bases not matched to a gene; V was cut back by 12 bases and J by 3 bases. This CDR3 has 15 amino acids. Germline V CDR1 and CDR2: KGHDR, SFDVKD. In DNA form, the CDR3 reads TGTGCCCCCCAGGCTCGGGACAGGGGACTCTACGAGCAGTACGTC. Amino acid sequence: CAPQARDRGLYEQYV.

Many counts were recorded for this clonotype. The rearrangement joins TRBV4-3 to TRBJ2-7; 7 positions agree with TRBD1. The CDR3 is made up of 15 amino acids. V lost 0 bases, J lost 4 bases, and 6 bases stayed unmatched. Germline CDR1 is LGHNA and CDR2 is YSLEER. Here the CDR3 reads CASSQDRQGVYEQYF. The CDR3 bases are TGCGCCAGCAGCCAAGATAGACAGGGAGTTTACGAGCAGTACTTC.

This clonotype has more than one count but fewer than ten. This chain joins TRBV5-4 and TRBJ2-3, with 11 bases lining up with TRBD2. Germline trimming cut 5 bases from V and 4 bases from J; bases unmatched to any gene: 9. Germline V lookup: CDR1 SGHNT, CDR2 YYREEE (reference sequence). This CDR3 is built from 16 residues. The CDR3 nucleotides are TGTGCCAGCAGTAGTTCCGGGACTAGCGGCTCAGATACGCAGTATTTT. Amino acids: CASSSSGTSGSDTQYF.

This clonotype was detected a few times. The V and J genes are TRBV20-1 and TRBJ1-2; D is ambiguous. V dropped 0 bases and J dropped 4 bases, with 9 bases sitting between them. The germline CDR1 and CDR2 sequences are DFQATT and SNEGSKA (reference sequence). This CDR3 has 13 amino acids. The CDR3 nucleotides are TGCAGTGCTAGAGATGCCAAAGGCTATGGCTACACCTTC. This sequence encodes CSARDAKGYGYTF.

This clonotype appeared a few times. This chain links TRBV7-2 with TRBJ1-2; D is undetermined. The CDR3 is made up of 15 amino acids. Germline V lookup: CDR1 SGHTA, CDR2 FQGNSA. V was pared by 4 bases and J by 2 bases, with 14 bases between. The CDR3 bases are TGTGCCAGCAGCTCATCCCCCAGGAGCAACTATGGCTACACCTTC. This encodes CASSSSPRSNYGYTF.

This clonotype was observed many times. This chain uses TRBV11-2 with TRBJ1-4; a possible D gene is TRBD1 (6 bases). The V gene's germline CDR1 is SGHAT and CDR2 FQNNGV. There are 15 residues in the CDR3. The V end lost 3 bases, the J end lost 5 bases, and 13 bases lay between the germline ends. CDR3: CASSFQGRSNEKLFF. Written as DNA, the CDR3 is TGTGCCAGCAGCTTTCAGGGGAGGTCGAATGAAAAACTGTTTTTT.

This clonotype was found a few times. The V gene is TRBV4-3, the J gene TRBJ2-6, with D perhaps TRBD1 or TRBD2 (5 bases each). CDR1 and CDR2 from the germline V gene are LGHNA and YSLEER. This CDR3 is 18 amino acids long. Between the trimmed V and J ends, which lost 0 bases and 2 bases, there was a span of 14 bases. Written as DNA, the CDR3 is TGCGCCAGCAGCCAAGAGAGGTGGGGGACGCCTGGGGCCAACGTCCTGACTTTC. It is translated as CASSQERWGTPGANVLTF.

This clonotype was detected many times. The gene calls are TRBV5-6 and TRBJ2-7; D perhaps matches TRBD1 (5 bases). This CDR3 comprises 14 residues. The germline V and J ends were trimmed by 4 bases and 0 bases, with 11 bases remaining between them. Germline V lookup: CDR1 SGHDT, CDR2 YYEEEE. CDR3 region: CASSLNRYSYEQYV. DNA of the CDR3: TGTGCCAGCAGCCTAAACAGGTACTCCTACGAGCAGTACGTC.

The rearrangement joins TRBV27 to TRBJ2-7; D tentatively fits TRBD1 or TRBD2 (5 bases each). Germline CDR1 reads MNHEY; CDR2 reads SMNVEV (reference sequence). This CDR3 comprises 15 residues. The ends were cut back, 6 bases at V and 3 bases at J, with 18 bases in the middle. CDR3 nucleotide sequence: TGTGCCAGCAGCTACGGGGCACTACCCTACTACGAGCAGTACTTC. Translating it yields CASSYGALPYYEQYF.

The DNA of the CDR3 is TGCGCCAGCAGCTTGGAGTCCCGGGGGGTTGGCACAGATACGCAGTATTTT. It codes for CASSLESRGVGTDTQYF. The rearrangement joins TRBV5-1 to TRBJ2-3; 7 bases map to TRBD2. In germline, CDR1 is SGHRS, CDR2 YFSETQ. The CDR3 loop spans 17 amino acids. The V segment lost 0 bases and the J segment 1 base; nucleotides outside the gene matches: 8.

The CDR3 DNA follows: TGTGCCAGCAGTTTATCTCGAGGGTCTGGCTACACCTTC. This sequence encodes CASSLSRGSGYTF. The chain uses TRBV27 and TRBJ1-2; the D is unclear. In germline, CDR1 is MNHEY, CDR2 SMNVEV (reference sequence). The CDR3 runs 13 residues. V was clipped by 0 bases and J by 7 bases, with 9 bases between them.

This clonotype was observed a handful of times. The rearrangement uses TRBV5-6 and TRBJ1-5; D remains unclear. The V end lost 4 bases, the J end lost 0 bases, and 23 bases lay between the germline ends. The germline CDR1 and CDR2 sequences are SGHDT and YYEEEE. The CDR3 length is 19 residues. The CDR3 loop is CASSPSKGNPWYSNQPQHF. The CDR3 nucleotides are TGTGCCAGCAGCCCCTCAAAGGGCAACCCGTGGTATAGCAATCAGCCCCAGCATTTT.

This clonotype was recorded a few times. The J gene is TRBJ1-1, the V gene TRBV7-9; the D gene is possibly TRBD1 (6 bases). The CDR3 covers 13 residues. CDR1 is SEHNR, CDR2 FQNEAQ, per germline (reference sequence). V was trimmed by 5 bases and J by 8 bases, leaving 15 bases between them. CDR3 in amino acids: CASSHAGAWEAFF. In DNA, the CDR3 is TGTGCCAGCAGCCACGCAGGGGCCTGGGAAGCTTTCTTT.

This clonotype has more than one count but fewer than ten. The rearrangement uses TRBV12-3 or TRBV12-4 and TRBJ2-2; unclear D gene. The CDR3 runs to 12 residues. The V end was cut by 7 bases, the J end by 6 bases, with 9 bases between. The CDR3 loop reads CASNLGPGELFF. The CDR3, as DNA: TGTGCCAGCAACCTAGGGCCCGGGGAGCTGTTTTTT.

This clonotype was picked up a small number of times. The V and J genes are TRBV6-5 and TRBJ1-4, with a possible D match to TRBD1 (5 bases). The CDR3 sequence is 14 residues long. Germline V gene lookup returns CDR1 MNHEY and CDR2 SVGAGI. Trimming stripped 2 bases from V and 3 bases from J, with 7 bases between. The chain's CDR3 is CASSYRGANEKLFF. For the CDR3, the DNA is TGTGCCAGCAGTTACAGGGGAGCTAATGAAAAACTGTTTTTT.

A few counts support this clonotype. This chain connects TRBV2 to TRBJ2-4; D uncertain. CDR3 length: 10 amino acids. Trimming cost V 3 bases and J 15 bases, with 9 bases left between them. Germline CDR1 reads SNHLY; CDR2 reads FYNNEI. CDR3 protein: CASSDQVPYF. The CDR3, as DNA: TGTGCCAGCAGTGACCAGGTCCCGTACTTC.

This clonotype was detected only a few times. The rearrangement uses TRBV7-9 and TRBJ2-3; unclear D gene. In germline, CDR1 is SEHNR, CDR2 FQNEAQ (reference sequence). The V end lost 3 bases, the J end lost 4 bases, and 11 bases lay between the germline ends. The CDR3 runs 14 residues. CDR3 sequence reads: CASSLWLGADTQYF. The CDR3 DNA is TGTGCCAGCAGCTTGTGGCTGGGTGCAGATACGCAGTATTTT.

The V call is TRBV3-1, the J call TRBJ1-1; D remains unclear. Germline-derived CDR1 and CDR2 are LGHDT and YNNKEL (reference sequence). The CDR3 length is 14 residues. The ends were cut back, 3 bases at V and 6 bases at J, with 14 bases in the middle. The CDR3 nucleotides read TGTGCCAGCAGCCAGGTTCGTGGGTACGCTGAAGCTTTCTTT. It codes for CASSQVRGYAEAFF. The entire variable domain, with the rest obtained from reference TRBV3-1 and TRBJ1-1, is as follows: DTAVSQTPKYLVTQMGNDKSIKCEQNLGHDTMYWYKQDSKKFLKIMFSYNNKELIINETVPNRFSPKSPDKAHLNLHINSLELGDSAVYFCASSQVRGYAEAFFGQGTRLTVV.

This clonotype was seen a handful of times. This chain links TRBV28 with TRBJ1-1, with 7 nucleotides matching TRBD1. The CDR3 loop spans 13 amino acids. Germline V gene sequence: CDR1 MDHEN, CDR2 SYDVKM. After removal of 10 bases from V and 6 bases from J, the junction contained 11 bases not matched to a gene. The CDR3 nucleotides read TGTGCCACCTGGGAGGGGGCTATAGCTGAAGCTTTCTTT. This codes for CATWEGAIAEAFF.

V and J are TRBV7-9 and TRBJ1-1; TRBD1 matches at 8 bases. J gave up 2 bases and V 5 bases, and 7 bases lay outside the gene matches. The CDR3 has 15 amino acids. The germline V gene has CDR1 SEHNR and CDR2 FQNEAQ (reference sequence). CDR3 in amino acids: CASSPGQGGNTEAFF. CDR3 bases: TGTGCCAGCAGCCCCGGACAGGGCGGAAACACTGAAGCTTTCTTT.

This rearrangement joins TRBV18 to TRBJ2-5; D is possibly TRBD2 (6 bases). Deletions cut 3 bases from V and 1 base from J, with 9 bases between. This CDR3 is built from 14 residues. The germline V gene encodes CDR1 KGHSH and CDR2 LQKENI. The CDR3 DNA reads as TGTGCCAGCTCACCTCGGCGGGGCCAAGAGACCCAGTACTTC. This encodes CASSPRRGQETQYF.

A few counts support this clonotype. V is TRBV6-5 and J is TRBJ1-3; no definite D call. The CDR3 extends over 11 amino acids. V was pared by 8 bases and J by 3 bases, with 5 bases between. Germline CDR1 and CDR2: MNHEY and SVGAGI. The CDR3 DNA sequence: TGTGCCAGCTACAGTGGAAACACCATATATTTT. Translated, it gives CASYSGNTIYF.

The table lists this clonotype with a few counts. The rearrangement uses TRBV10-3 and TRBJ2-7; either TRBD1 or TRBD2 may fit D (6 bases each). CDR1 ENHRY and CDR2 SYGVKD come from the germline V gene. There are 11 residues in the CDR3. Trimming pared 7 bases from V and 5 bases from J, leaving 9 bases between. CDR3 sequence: CAIMGGDEQYF. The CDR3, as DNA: TGTGCCATCATGGGGGGCGACGAGCAGTACTTC.

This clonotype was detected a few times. Here the CDR3 reads CASSQERTVGYGYTF. The CDR3 DNA follows: TGTGCCAGCAGCCAAGAGAGGACAGTCGGATATGGCTACACCTTC. The rearrangement uses TRBV4-2 and TRBJ1-2; TRBD1 is a possible D gene (6 bases). The CDR3 loop spans 15 amino acids. CDR1 is LGHNA, CDR2 YNFKEQ, per germline. Deletions cut 0 bases from V and 5 bases from J, with 13 bases between.

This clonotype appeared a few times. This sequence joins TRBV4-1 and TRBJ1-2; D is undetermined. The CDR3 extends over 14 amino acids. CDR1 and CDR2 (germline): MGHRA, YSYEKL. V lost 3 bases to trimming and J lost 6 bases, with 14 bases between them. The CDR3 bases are TGCGCCAGCAGCCACGGGAGTTTGGCAGATGGCTACACCTTC. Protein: CASSHGSLADGYTF.

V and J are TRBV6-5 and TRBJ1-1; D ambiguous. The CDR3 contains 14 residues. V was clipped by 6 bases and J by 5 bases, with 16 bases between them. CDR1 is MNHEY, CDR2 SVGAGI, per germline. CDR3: CASSQGMGNTEAFF. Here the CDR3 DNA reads TGTGCCAGCAGCCAAGGGATGGGAAATACTGAAGCTTTCTTT.

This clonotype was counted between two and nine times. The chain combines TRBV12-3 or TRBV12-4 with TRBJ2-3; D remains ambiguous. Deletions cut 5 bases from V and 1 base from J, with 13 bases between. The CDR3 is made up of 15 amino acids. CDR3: CASSPEGIGTDTQYF. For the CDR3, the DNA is TGTGCCAGCAGTCCTGAAGGTATCGGCACAGATACGCAGTATTTT.

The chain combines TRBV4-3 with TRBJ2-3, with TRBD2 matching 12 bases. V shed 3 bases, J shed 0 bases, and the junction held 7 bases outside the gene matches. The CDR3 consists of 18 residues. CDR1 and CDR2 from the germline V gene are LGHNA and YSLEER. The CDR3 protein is CASSQMIGTSGSTDTQYF. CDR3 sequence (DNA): TGCGCCAGCAGCCAGATGATAGGGACTAGCGGGAGCACAGATACGCAGTATTTT.

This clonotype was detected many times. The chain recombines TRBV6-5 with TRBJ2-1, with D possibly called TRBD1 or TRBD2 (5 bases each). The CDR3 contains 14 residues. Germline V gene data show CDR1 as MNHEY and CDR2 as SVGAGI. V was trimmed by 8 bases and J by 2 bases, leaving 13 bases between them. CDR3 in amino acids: CASARDAAYNEQFF. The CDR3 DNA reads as TGTGCCAGCGCCCGGGACGCCGCCTACAATGAGCAGTTCTTC.